Sequencing of this TCR beta chain was carried out in a study of cytomegalovirus exposure and HLA in healthy donors (dated by TCRdb to about 2017). In terms of the full investigation: In an earlier analysis of under 600 of the donors, 276 Gb of sequence data and approximately 100 million unique TCR beta sequences from about 179 million T cells were reported. Around 300 gigabases of sequencing data and approximately 85 million unique TCR sequences were included in an early release covering around 650 HLA-typed donors. Among the roughly 400 genotyped donors, 81% belonged to the genetic ancestry cluster associated with self-reported Caucasian donors. The aim of the study was to test whether cataloging public T cell receptors could identify signatures of past pathogen exposure. The study profiled the T cell repertoires of 500 to 800 subjects by immunosequencing and related them to cytomegalovirus serostatus. Besides the first cohort of 666 subjects, a separate validation cohort made up of 90 to 150 different subjects was used. To predict cytomegalovirus infection status, the study brought together high-throughput TCR immunosequencing, statistical association of individual TCRs with disease status, and machine learning. A later analysis re-analyzed previously published TCR beta repertoires from 650 to 800 donors and added high-resolution HLA genotyping to study TCR occurrence patterns. Rather than using new phenotypic data, the later analysis identified candidate immune exposures from TCR beta sequences and from how often those sequences occurred across donors. To decide whether each TCR beta V gene segment behaved as functional or pseudogenic, an earlier analysis of nearly 600 of the donors relied on high-throughput TCR beta sequencing. Alongside the repertoire data, information on donor age, sex, ethnicity and CMV serostatus was compiled. In a later genetic analysis, genome-wide SNP genotypes for about three fifths of the 666 donors were used, and that subset was treated as a discovery cohort. Every discovery cohort repertoire had been produced on one sequencing platform. HLA typing included class I and class II loci at four-digit resolution. The number of typed donors differed by locus: 629-630 for A, B, C, DRB1 and DQB1; approximately 530 for DQA1; about 600 for DPA1; and roughly 470 for DPB1. Four to six DR-DQ haplotypes were handled as single units for association and clustering, since linkage in the cohort was strong. Among around 400 genotyped donors of the cohort, an average of around 220,000 unique TCR beta nucleotide sequences was sequenced per donor, of which roughly 17% were non-productive.

A remark on this clone: What this receptor recognizes is not known. Base qualities are not recorded, but no much larger clone differs from it by a single base.

The cohort was made up of roughly 670 healthy bone marrow donors. At the time of sampling, every cohort member was nominally healthy, though immune exposures that went unrecorded were likely present. The donor tested CMV seronegative, placing the donor among the 350 or so seronegative members of the cohort. A peripheral blood sample was collected from each donor, and TCR beta sequencing was performed on peripheral blood mononuclear cells. The Qiagen DNeasy Blood Extraction Kit was used to extract genomic DNA from the blood cell samples. There are 15 amino acids in the CDR3, from cysteine to phenylalanine inclusive. The kept DNA is CDR3 alone, 45 bases in frame from the first base. CDR1 SGDLS and CDR2 YYNGEE were looked up in the germline V gene. V and J are trimmed by 0 bases and 7 bases, and the gene matches miss 4 bases of the junction. Here is what the overall study found, with its caveats: In vitro tests confirmed that a few of the cytomegalovirus-associated TCR beta chains recognize cytomegalovirus antigens. A later analysis found that most CMV-associated TCR beta chains appeared HLA-restricted, with HLA associations seemingly driven largely by CMV exposure. Correlated functional status among segregating V segments might be attributable to linkage disequilibrium, but an unknown experimental factor could not be ruled out. The study listed 150 to 200 TCR beta chains as associated with cytomegalovirus. Immune exposure information for the cohort was limited to CMV serostatus. The authors suggested that the approach could potentially be generalized to other disease states and immunological phenotypes. The sequencing pipeline was judged likely to have produced a cluster of highly shared sequence variants as a technical artifact. Only TCR beta chains were sequenced in this cohort, and the absence of alpha or paired-chain data limited detectable features. A later analysis reported that several top co-occurrence clusters appeared linked to parvovirus B19, influenza, CMV and Epstein-Barr virus. In a later analysis, around 15,000 TCR beta sequences were associated with specific HLA alleles at a false discovery rate of 0.05. Roughly uniform sequencing depth across donors was assumed in presence/absence analyses, although this assumption may not hold. According to a later genetic analysis, donors in an Asian-associated ancestry cluster had fewer N-insertions in productive TCRs than the roughly 660-donor mean. A later analysis found that TCR association rates varied across HLA loci, with DRB1 alleles showing the most associated TCRs and HLA-C alleles the fewest. In both the original and validation cohorts, the classifier was reported to diagnose cytomegalovirus status with high specificity and sensitivity. Because HLA typing was missing for some donors at each locus, association tests included only the typed subset. A further reported finding was that TCR beta sequences accurately predicted the HLA-A and HLA-B alleles for most subjects in the first cohort. Most TCR sequences were seen in very few donors, while some public TCRs were found in many individuals. Some IMGT-functional V segments, including TRBV6-2 and TRBV6-3, could not be distinguished by the 87-base-pair reads and were therefore excluded. An association between a missense DCLRE1C variant and V-gene and J-gene trimming of TCR beta chains was found in a later genetic analysis and replicated in an independent cohort. Broadly in line with IMGT annotations, most TCR beta V segments showed up in productive rearrangements about 87% or about 30% of the time in an earlier analysis of 450 to 600 of the donors. The earlier analysis of nearly 600 of the donors excluded 15 to 20 rarely observed V segments, including chromosome 9 orphons, because counts were too low. Compared with equally common non-associated chains, HLA-associated TCR beta chains in a later analysis were more clonally expanded and had lower generation probabilities. When HLA alleles, especially DR and DQ, strongly co-occurred, TCR associations were difficult to assign to individual alleles.

Libraries were made using the immunoSEQ multiplex PCR assay. The multiplex PCR relied on a mix of 60 forward primers for TCR Vbeta segments and 13 reverse primers for TCR Jbeta segments. Amplification of the CDR3 region of rearranged TCR beta genes was performed with a multiplex PCR assay on genomic DNA. Amplified TCR beta libraries were sequenced as 87-base-pair reads on the Illumina HiSeq System. In the source study's methods: A later analysis counted some 74 million unique TCR beta chains across the 700 or so repertoires, and some 12 million of these chains were shared by at least two donors. To remove PCR and sequencing errors, raw reads were error-corrected and collapsed into unique sequences using a nearest-neighbor algorithm that merged closely related sequences. CDR3 sequences were aligned to IMGT reference sequences to assign V, D and J gene segments. For a sequence to be retained, at least a six-nucleotide match to both a V gene segment and a J gene segment was required. Rearrangements were called productive when the CDR3 lacked stop codons and stayed in frame with V and J; all others were non-productive. Following IMGT convention, CDR3 was defined as the stretch from the second conserved V-encoded cysteine to the conserved J-encoded phenylalanine. The earlier analysis of about 530 of the donors excluded any sequence lacking an unambiguous match to a single V gene segment. An earlier analysis of several hundred of the donors called V segments functional above 56.7% productive rearrangements and segregating when the between-donor standard deviation exceeded 5%. To diagnose cytomegalovirus status from the catalog of TCR beta chain sequences, a statistical classification framework was built. A later analysis assigned V and J genes by comparing TCR nucleotide sequences with IMGT/GENE-DB human TR gene sequences. The TCRdist pipeline was used in a later analysis to assign CDR3 sequences and most-parsimonious VDJ recombination scenarios. A later analysis defined each TCR beta chain by its CDR3 amino acid sequence plus V-gene family, and excluded reads lacking a unique V-gene family. As a way to deal with suspected cross-contamination and a sequencing artifact, a later analysis dropped under 600 nucleotide sequences that were highly shared and had low generation probability. In a later analysis, a clonal expansion index for each public chain was calculated from normalized within-repertoire ranks of inferred template counts. In a later analysis, generation probabilities were computed with a VDJ recombination model fitted to out-of-frame rearrangements, and the resulting probabilities were checked against IGoR. In a later analysis, hypergeometric tests were used to score TCR-TCR, TCR-HLA and TCR-CMV co-occurrence, with a repertoire-size bias correction applied to TCR pairs. To estimate false discovery rates, a later analysis permuted the HLA or CMV assignments 20 times. A later analysis grouped co-occurring TCRs with DBSCAN, adding TCRdist sequence similarity when clustering within HLA-allele-positive subsets. Repertoires with fewer than 30,000 or more than 120,000 public chains, plus five repertoires with anomalous nucleotide sharing, were excluded from co-occurrence clustering. TCRdb took this table from immuneACCESS and kept in-frame rearrangements with V and J called. Such tables lack part of the clones; where checked against another copy, unresolved V genes explain under half of the gap, and the rest is unexplained. V and J calls and clone size are given by that table; D and trimming were obtained from the DNA. Counted in this sample were a few hundred thousand clones; approximately 70% of them appeared once. The top ten constitute approximately 1.7% of the sample.

The sequence derives from a woman aged 30 to 39 in good health and CMV-seronegative. This chain is built from TRBV9 and TRBJ2-1; 10 central bases correspond to TRBD1. The sequenced sample consisted of PBMCs. The encoded CDR3 is CASSVEGQGKNEQFF. In nucleotide form, the sequence is TGTGCCAGCAGCGTAGAGGGACAGGGGAAAAATGAGCAGTTCTTC.